This T cell receptor beta chain is drawn from a study of OX40 agonist ivuxolimab in advanced cancers. The study, taken as a whole, reports: Both blood CD4+ and CD8+ T cells showed clonal growth by week 6 at 0.1 to 3.0 mg/kg.

This clone was counted a few times. Antigen unknown. TCRdb keeps only in-frame clones here, not all; method: immunoSEQ multiplex PCR. Of about 100,000 clones listed, roughly 90% were seen once; the top ten hold 0.71%. The CDR3 contains 14 residues. Germline V gene data show CDR1 as KGHSH and CDR2 as LQKENI. Trimming shortened V by 6 bases and J by 4 bases, and 15 bases separated the two germline ends. The material was CD4+ or CD8+ T cells sorted from blood, obtained in a trial of the OX40 agonist ivuxolimab. J is TRBJ1-2 and V is TRBV18; perhaps TRBD1 as D (6 bases). This clonotype was obtained from an adult with an advanced solid tumor such as melanoma, head and neck, liver or kidney cancer. CDR3 DNA sequence: TGTGCCAGCTCCCCATCAGGGGTGGTCTATGGCTACACCTTC. This translates into CASSPSGVVYGYTF.